What follows describes a single T cell receptor (beta chain). The target of this receptor is not known. The record has no base qualities; no much larger clone is one base away. The sample's time point, from its label and the paper: cycle 4 day 1 (C4D1), after more than five weeks of nivolumab. Every trial patient had relapsed following autologous stem cell transplantation, and prior brentuximab vedotin exposure was what differed among cohorts A, B and C. Magnetic negative selection with a Miltenyi CD4+ T cell isolation kit was used to purify CD4+ T cells from thawed PBMCs. A total of fewer than 65 patients with relapsed/refractory classical Hodgkin lymphoma made up the trial cohort, and each patient's best overall response was complete response, partial response or progressive disease. In the multi-cohort phase II CheckMate 205 trial, trial patients received single-agent nivolumab. Best overall response was determined by an independent review committee according to the 2007 International Working Group response criteria. Trial PBMCs were obtained immediately prior to nivolumab initiation (C1D1) and on therapy at cycle 2 day 1 and cycle 4 day 1. After peripheral blood was drawn into 8 mL Vacutainer Cell Preparation Tubes, PBMCs were isolated by centrifugation and then cryopreserved. Purified CD4+ and CD8+ fractions were prepared only for cases in which an additional PBMC sample was available. Magnetically labelled cells were removed on LS columns in a quadroMACS separator, and the flow-through was retained as the purified fraction.

This sample was included in a study of PD-1 blockade in classical Hodgkin lymphoma (dated by TCRdb to the early 2020s). Concerning the study at large: Nivolumab dosing was 3 mg/kg intravenously every 2 weeks, continuing until either disease progression or unacceptable toxicity. To define a peripheral blood immune signature of response to PD-1 blockade in classical Hodgkin lymphoma, the study combined TCR beta sequencing with CyTOF. Paper-wide results and their limitations: Baseline TCR diversity was reported to be lower in newly diagnosed patients than in healthy donors, and even lower in relapsed/refractory patients. A significant rise by C4D1 was seen in CD4+ but not CD8+ TCR diversity (p=0.0027 vs p=0.16), with the rise being most apparent in complete responders (p=0.02). Patients starting nivolumab less than 1 year after ASCT had lower diversity and were excluded from later analyses to avoid confounding by immune reconstitution. Only a single clinical trial cohort was studied, and what caused the repertoire differences, possibly disease activity or prior therapy, remained undefined. Baseline diversity similar to that of newly diagnosed patients was observed in trial patients achieving complete response, whereas significantly lower diversity was observed in partial responders and progressors.

From a lookup of the germline V gene (reference sequence), CDR1 and CDR2 are LNHDA and SQIVND. Including cysteine and phenylalanine, the CDR3 has 14 amino acids. CDR3 DNA only is kept here, 42 bases in frame from base 1. The junction carries 15 bases between V and J, which are trimmed by 11 bases and 1 base respectively. Genomic DNA was extracted with the Qiagen DNeasy kit from unsorted PBMCs and from negatively selected CD4+ and CD8+ fractions. TCR beta CDR3 regions were amplified by immunoSEQ multiplex PCR using primers annealing to V and J segments. A synthetic immune receptor repertoire was used to minimize amplification bias, and remaining bias was computationally removed after sequencing. In the authors' own workflow: Repertoire diversity was quantified as the Shannon entropy index using custom Python scripts. Unsorted, CD4+ and CD8+ repertoires were analyzed separately, except in combined analyses where CD4+ and CD8+ sequences were merged in silico. Clonal expansion was defined as a frequency increase of at least 2-fold after treatment compared with C1D1, and clones undetected at baseline were assigned a pseudocount of 0.5. Clones with 0 or 1 copy at C1D1 were classified as singleton clones, and clones with 2 or more copies were classified as non-singleton clones. Clones expanded in unsorted samples were labelled as CD4+, CD8+ or unknown by matching protein sequences in sorted samples from the same patient. Diversity changes from C1D1 to C4D1 were tested in paired samples using Wilcoxon tests. The table comes from immuneACCESS by way of TCRdb, which keeps in-frame sequences with V and J called. Part of the clones is missing from these tables; in studies checked, under half for an unresolved V gene and the rest for unknown reasons. V and J calls and clone size are as listed in that table; D and trimming were resolved from the DNA. This sample gives fewer than 15,000 clones in total; 70% to 85% of them show up just once. The top ten clones comprise about 0.89% of the sample.

The rearrangement joined TRBV19 to TRBJ2-1; the D gene cannot be named for sure. The sample in question was CD4+ T cells from blood, obtained before the fourth cycle of nivolumab. This TCR was recovered from a human donor with classical Hodgkin lymphoma. The CDR3 loop reads CAAAKGSSYNEQFF. The DNA sequence is TGTGCCGCCGCCAAAGGCTCGTCCTACAATGAGCAGTTCTTC.